The clone carrying this T cell receptor beta chain appeared many times. Its antigen is still unknown. The record originates from a study of T cell repertoires in cytomegalovirus infection. Study-wide context: Evidence of both CMV infection and a matching HLA type came from public TCR beta signatures. Points from the study as a whole: Carriage of CMV together with the relevant HLA was identifiable through cumulative public TCR beta family frequency.

MiXCR was run by TCRdb on the reads, yielding one entry per CDR3 protein. The sample contains more than 250,000 distinct CDR3 sequences, more than 20% of which appear only once. The CDR3 runs 13 residues. Germline V CDR1 and CDR2: MGHRA, YSYEKL. V trimming: 4 bases; J trimming: 2 bases; junction bases outside the gene matches: 1. The chain has TRBV4-1 and TRBJ2-5, with 7 bases that match TRBD1. The source material was cultured PBMCs, sampled from culture after CMV antigen stimulation. The receptor was isolated from a human donor in good health (CMV status not recorded). Some clones in this sample may be carry-over from other donors' samples. CDR3 protein: CASSLQGQETQYF. The CDR3 DNA reads TGCGCCAGCAGCCTACAGGGGCAAGAGACCCAGTACTTC.